This TCR beta chain was documented in a study of blood T cell repertoires in COVID-19. Study summary: T cells, B-cell-depleted T cells, or PBMCs provided the cDNA or gDNA that served as material.

The CDR3 loop spans 15 amino acids. After removal of 5 bases from V and 6 bases from J, the junction contained 9 bases not matched to a gene. Germline V gene lookup returns CDR1 SGHTA and CDR2 FQGNSA. In the study's own analysis: Estimated nucleated cell counts came from reference gene primer amplification. Profiled with immunoSEQ multiplex PCR; TCRdb holds only in-frame clones, not every one. V, J and clone size derive from that table, while D and trimming were established from the DNA sequence. This table holds approximately 300,000 clones, 87% found once. The study assigned cohorts using participant-reported clinical history.

The rearrangement joins TRBV7-2 to TRBJ2-3; 9 bases are a match to TRBD2. The clonotype was recovered from a woman between 25 and 40 years old who had recovered from COVID-19. The specimen was PBMCs or T cells enriched from blood (not recorded which). The CDR3 coding sequence is TGTGCCAGCAGCAACACGGGACTAGCTGCCGATACGCAGTATTTT. Amino acids: CASSNTGLAADTQYF.